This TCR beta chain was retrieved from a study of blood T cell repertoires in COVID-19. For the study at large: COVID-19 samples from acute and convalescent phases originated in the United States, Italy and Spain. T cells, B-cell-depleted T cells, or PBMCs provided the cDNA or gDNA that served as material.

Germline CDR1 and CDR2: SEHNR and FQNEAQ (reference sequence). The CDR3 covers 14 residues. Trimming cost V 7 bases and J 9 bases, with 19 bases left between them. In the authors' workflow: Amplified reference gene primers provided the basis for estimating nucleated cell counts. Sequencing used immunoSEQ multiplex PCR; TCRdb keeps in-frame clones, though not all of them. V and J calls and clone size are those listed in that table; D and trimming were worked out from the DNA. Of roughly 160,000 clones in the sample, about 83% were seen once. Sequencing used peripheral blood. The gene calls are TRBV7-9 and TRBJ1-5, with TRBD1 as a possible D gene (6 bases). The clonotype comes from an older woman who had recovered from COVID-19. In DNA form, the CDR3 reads TGTGCCAGCACCATTGGGGGGGCCGAGGGGCCCCAGCATTTT. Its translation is CASTIGGAEGPQHF. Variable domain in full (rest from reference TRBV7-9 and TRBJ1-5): DTGVSQNPRHKITKRGQNVTFRCDPISEHNRLYWYRQTLGQGPEFLTYFQNEAQLEKSRLLSDRFSAERPKGSFSTLEIQRTEQGDSAMYLCASTIGGAEGPQHFGDGTRLSIL.